This TCR beta chain was captured in a study of shared clonotypes between healthy human individuals. Background on the study: The donor pool was made up of a couple of women and three men aged 18 to 49.

The CDR3 has 13 amino acids. The ends were cut back, 4 bases at V and 2 bases at J, with 9 bases in the middle. CDR1 and CDR2 from the germline V gene are MNHEY and SVGAGI. Regarding this clone: This sample also contains other DNA sequences that code for the same CDR3.

Only in-frame clones appear in the TCRdb table, and some are missing; sequencing was by immunoSEQ multiplex PCR. Among more than 2,000,000 clones listed, more than 90% were seen once. Sequencing was performed on naive CD4+ T cells sorted from blood. Subset in this sample: CD45RA+ positively selected. The TCR originated in a man between 18 and 29 years old in good health. This chain uses TRBV6-5 with TRBJ2-7, with TRBD1 as a possible D gene (5 bases). For the CDR3, the DNA is TGTGCCAGCAGTTCGCCAGGGACCTACGAGCAGTACTTC. As protein: CASSSPGTYEQYF.